The 21 T cell receptor beta chains presented below share a single source sample, sequenced in a study of cytomegalovirus exposure and HLA in healthy donors. PCR used 60 Vbeta primers and 13 Jbeta primers. Clones were read by immunoSEQ multiplex PCR, and TCRdb kept only the in-frame ones, dropping some. The sample includes 100,000 to 150,000 clones, about 10% seen only once; the top ten take roughly 4.2%. The source material was PBMCs. Receptor source: a woman aged 18-30 years in good health and CMV-seropositive.

The J gene is TRBJ2-2, the V gene TRBV30; tentatively, D is TRBD1 (6 bases). The CDR3 extends over 15 amino acids. V was trimmed by 3 bases and J by 4 bases, leaving 15 bases between them. CDR1 GTSNPN and CDR2 SVGIG come from the germline V gene (reference sequence). For the CDR3, the DNA is TGTGCCTGGAGCCCTCCGGGACACTCCACCGGGGAGCTGTTTTTT. This sequence encodes CAWSPPGHSTGELFF.

This clone was counted between two and nine times. This chain joins TRBV30 and TRBJ1-1; 11 bases align to TRBD1. CDR1 and CDR2 (germline): GTSNPN, SVGIG (reference sequence). The CDR3 has 13 amino acids. After removal of 4 bases from V and 5 bases from J, the junction contained 3 bases not matched to a gene. CDR3 sequence reads: CAWTGQGGTEAFF. The CDR3 nucleotides are TGTGCCTGGACGGGACAGGGGGGAACTGAAGCTTTCTTT.

The V gene is TRBV7-2, the J gene TRBJ2-7, with 9 nucleotides matching TRBD2. V lost 5 bases to trimming and J lost 2 bases; unmatched junction nucleotides: 7. Germline CDR1 and CDR2: SGHTA and FQGNSA. The CDR3 length is 15 residues. CDR3 in amino acids: CASSLGSGSPYEQYF. DNA of the CDR3: TGTGCCAGCAGCCTCGGTAGCGGGAGCCCCTACGAGCAGTACTTC.

This chain links TRBV4-2 with TRBJ1-1, with D possibly matching TRBD1 (5 bases). This CDR3 region has 14 residues. Germline V gene data show CDR1 as LGHNA and CDR2 as YNFKEQ. V was trimmed by 1 base and J by 2 bases, leaving 8 bases between them. The CDR3 sequence: CASSQGGGNTEAFF. DNA of the CDR3: TGTGCCAGCAGCCAAGGGGGGGGAAACACTGAAGCTTTCTTT.

This clone was recorded a few times. Given the absence of the conserved phenylalanine or tryptophan at the CDR3 end, a read error is likely. The DNA is left out, because the CDR3 cannot be placed on it with certainty; the CDR3 is given as TCRdb lists it. The J gene is TRBJ1-2, the V gene TRBV5-4; TRBD1 was called by the table and not checked on the DNA. 10 amino acids form the CDR3, both terminal residues included. CDR1 and CDR2 (germline): SGHNT, YYREEE (reference sequence). This chain's CDR3 is CASRPRGGAL.

This clone was detected a few times. The chain is built from TRBV30 and TRBJ1-2; D remains ambiguous. This CDR3 is built from 13 residues. Germline-derived CDR1 and CDR2 are GTSNPN and SVGIG (reference sequence). V lost 3 bases and J 5 bases, leaving 13 bases between the germline ends. As DNA, the CDR3 is TGTGCCTGGAGAGCACCCTCCTCTTATGGCTACACCTTC. Translating gives CAWRAPSSYGYTF.

The V and J genes are TRBV19 and TRBJ2-5; TRBD1 is a possible D gene (6 bases). The CDR3 has 15 residues. Trimming took 1 base from V and 4 from J, leaving 13 bases between them. Germline V gene data show CDR1 as LNHDA and CDR2 as SQIVND (reference sequence). CDR3 amino acids: CASSIGQVHAETQYF. CDR3 coding DNA: TGTGCCAGTAGTATAGGACAGGTTCACGCAGAGACCCAGTACTTC.

J is TRBJ2-5 and V is TRBV18; no clear D. V lost 3 bases to trimming and J lost 5 bases, with 7 bases between them. Per the germline V gene, CDR1 is KGHSH and CDR2 is LQKENI. The CDR3 loop spans 12 amino acids. CDR3 sequence: CASSPYGETQYF. CDR3 nucleotides: TGTGCCAGCTCACCTTATGGCGAGACCCAGTACTTC.

The genes are TRBV4-1 and TRBJ2-5; D is perhaps TRBD1 (5 bases). Trimming left V 4 bases short and J 3 bases short, with 24 bases between. The CDR3 length is 18 residues. Germline CDR1 and CDR2: MGHRA and YSYEKL. The CDR3 DNA reads TGCGCCAGCAGCCCCCAGTCCTGGGGCAGTCCGGTTGAAGAGACCCAGTACTTC. This encodes CASSPQSWGSPVEETQYF.

This clone was recorded a few times. The rearrangement links TRBV2 to TRBJ2-7; D ambiguous. CDR1 and CDR2 (germline): SNHLY, FYNNEI. The germline V and J ends were trimmed by 3 bases and 1 base, with 4 bases remaining between them. CDR3 length: 12 residues. The CDR3 DNA follows: TGTGCCAGCAGTGACGGGTCCTACGAGCAGTACTTC. Amino acid sequence: CASSDGSYEQYF.

The chain employs TRBV10-1 and TRBJ1-5, with D maybe TRBD1 (5 bases). Trimming removed 10 bases at V and 1 base at J, with 11 bases between. Per the germline V gene, CDR1 is WNHNN and CDR2 is SYGVQD (reference sequence). The CDR3 is 13 amino acids. This chain's CDR3 is CAIGGGSNQPQHF. Here the CDR3 DNA reads TGCGCCATCGGGGGGGGAAGCAATCAGCCCCAGCATTTT.

The chain combines TRBV6-6 with TRBJ1-1; D unclear. Per germline, CDR1 MNHNY and CDR2 SVGAGI (reference sequence). The CDR3 is made up of 14 amino acids. Trimming took 5 bases from V and 5 from J, leaving 15 bases between them. The DNA for the CDR3 is TGTGCCAGCAGTAACCTGGGAGGTGGGACTGAAGCTTTCTTT. Protein product: CASSNLGGGTEAFF.

This clone was seen more than once but under ten times. This chain links TRBV5-4 with TRBJ1-2; the D gene is possibly TRBD1 (6 bases). CDR1 and CDR2 (germline): SGHNT, YYREEE (reference sequence). V gave up 4 bases and J gave up 4 bases, with 11 bases separating them. The CDR3 extends over 13 amino acids. CDR3 residues: CASSQGLRYGYTF. CDR3 nucleotide sequence: TGTGCCAGCAGCCAGGGGTTACGCTATGGCTACACCTTC.

The chain combines TRBV7-9 with TRBJ2-7; TRBD2 matches 13 bases. The V gene's germline CDR1 is SEHNR and CDR2 FQNEAQ (reference sequence). The CDR3 covers 19 residues. Trimming removed 3 bases from V and 4 bases from J; junction bases left unmatched: 15. DNA for the CDR3: TGTGCCAGCAGCTTCACCGGGACTAGCGGGACTTCAGTGGTTTACGAGCAGTACTTC. It encodes CASSFTGTSGTSVVYEQYF.

This sequence joins TRBV5-4 and TRBJ2-1; TRBD2 might be the D (5 bases). Trimming stripped 4 bases from V and 3 bases from J, with 8 bases between. The germline gives CDR1 SGHNT, CDR2 YYREEE (reference sequence). There are 13 residues in the CDR3. The chain's CDR3 is CASSPGLYNEQFF. Written as DNA, the CDR3 is TGTGCCAGCAGCCCCGGACTCTACAATGAGCAGTTCTTC.

This clone was recorded a few times. This chain joins TRBV6-5 and TRBJ2-1, with D hard to call. V was clipped by 4 bases and J by 7 bases, with 14 bases between them. From germline, CDR1 is MNHEY and CDR2 SVGAGI. This CDR3 has 14 amino acids. CDR3 amino acids: CASSSDVYGNEQFF. CDR3 bases: TGTGCCAGCAGTTCAGACGTCTACGGGAATGAGCAGTTCTTC.

This clone was detected only a few times. The CDR3 spells CASSSERQGLFNQPQHF. In DNA form, the CDR3 reads TGCGCCAGCAGCTCTGAGAGACAGGGCCTCTTCAATCAGCCCCAGCATTTT. The rearrangement uses TRBV5-1 and TRBJ1-5; 7 bases line up with TRBD1. The junction had 12 bases not matched to a gene; V was cut back by 3 bases and J by 3 bases. CDR1 is SGHRS, CDR2 YFSETQ, per germline. The CDR3 has 17 amino acids.

A word on this clone: Other nucleotide sequences from this sample produce the same CDR3. The chain has TRBV30 and TRBJ1-1, with a possible D match to TRBD1 (5 bases). Germline values: CDR1 GTSNPN, CDR2 SVGIG (reference sequence). The V end was cut by 4 bases, the J end by 0 bases, with 9 bases between. The CDR3 is 13 residues long. The CDR3 region is CAWTTGMNTEAFF. The CDR3 DNA follows: TGTGCCTGGACTACAGGTATGAACACTGAAGCTTTCTTT.

CDR3 nucleotides: TGCAGCGTTGAAGAAAGGTTAAGGGGAGATACGCAGTATTTT. As protein: CSVEERLRGDTQYF. The J gene is TRBJ2-3, the V gene TRBV29-1; D perhaps matches TRBD1 (5 bases). The V end was cut by 0 bases, the J end by 5 bases, with 12 bases between. The CDR3 has 14 amino acids. Looked up from germline, CDR1 is SQVTM and CDR2 is ANQGSEA.

V gene TRBV28 combines with J gene TRBJ2-1; a possible D gene is TRBD2 (5 bases). The germline V gene has CDR1 MDHEN and CDR2 SYDVKM. V was cut by 3 bases and J by 5 bases, with 14 bases left in between. The CDR3 is 15 amino acids. As DNA, the CDR3 is TGTGCCAGCAGTTTTGGCGGGCCCCCTCACAATGAGCAGTTCTTC. Translating it yields CASSFGGPPHNEQFF.

The genes are TRBV11-2 and TRBJ2-7, with 12 bases lining up with TRBD2. Looked up from germline, CDR1 is SGHAT and CDR2 is FQNNGV. Losses at the gene ends were 1 base for V and 5 bases for J; bases not matched to a gene: 0. The CDR3 contains 14 residues. CDR3 nucleotides: TGTGCCAGCAGCTTAGGGACTAGCGGGAACGAGCAGTACTTC. Amino acid sequence: CASSLGTSGNEQYF.